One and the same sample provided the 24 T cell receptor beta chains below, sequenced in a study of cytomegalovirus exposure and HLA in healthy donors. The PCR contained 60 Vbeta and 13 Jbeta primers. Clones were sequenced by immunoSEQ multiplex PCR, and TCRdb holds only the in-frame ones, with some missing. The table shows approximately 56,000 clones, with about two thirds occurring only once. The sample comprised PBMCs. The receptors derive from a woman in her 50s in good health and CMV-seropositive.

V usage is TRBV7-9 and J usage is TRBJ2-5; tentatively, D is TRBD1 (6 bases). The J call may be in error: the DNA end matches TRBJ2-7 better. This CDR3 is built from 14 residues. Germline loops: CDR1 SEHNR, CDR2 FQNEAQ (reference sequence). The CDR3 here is CASSPQGNSYEQYF. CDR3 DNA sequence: TGTGCCAGCAGTCCACAGGGAAACTCCTACGAGCAGTACTTC.

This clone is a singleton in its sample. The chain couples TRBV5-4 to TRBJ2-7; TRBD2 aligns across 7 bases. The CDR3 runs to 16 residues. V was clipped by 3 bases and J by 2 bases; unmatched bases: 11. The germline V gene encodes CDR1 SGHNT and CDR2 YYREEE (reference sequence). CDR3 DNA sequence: TGTGCCAGCAGCTCGAAAGCGGGGCGGGGGACCTACGAGCAGTACTTC. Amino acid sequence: CASSSKAGRGTYEQYF.

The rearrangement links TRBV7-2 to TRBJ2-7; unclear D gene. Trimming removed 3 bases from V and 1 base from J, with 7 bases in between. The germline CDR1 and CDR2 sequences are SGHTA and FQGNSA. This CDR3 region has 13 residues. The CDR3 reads CASSLSASYEQYF. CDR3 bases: TGTGCCAGCAGCTTGAGTGCATCCTACGAGCAGTACTTC.

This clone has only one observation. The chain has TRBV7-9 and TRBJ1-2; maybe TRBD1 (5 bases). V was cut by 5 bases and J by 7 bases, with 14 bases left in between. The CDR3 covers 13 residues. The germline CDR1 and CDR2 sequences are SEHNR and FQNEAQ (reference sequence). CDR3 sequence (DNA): TGTGCCAGCAGCCCTATGACGGGGGGTGGCTACACCTTC. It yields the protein CASSPMTGGGYTF.

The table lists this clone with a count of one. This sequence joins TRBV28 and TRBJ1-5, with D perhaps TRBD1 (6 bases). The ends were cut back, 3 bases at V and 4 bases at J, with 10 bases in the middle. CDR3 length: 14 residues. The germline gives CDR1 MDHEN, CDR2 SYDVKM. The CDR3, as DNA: TGTGCCAGCAGTTTCAGGGGCCAAAATCAGCCCCAGCATTTT. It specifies CASSFRGQNQPQHF.

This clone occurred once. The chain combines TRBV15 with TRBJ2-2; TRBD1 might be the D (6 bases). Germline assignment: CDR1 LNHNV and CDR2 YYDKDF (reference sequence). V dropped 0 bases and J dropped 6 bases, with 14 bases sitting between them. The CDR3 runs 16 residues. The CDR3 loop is CATSREHRPGAGELFF. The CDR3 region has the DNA TGTGCCACCAGCAGAGAGCACAGGCCAGGGGCCGGGGAGCTGTTTTTT.

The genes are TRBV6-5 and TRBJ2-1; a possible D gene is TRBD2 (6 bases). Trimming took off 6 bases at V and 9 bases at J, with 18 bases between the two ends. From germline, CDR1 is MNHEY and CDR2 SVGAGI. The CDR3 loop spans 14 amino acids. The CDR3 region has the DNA TGTGCCAGCAGCTCCCTGGGGGGAAGGGGTGAGCAGTTCTTC. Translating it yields CASSSLGGRGEQFF.

The CDR3 nucleotides are TGTGCCAGCAGCTCACCATCCTCGAGCTCCTACGAGCAGTACTTC. Translation gives CASSSPSSSSYEQYF. The rearrangement uses TRBV28 and TRBJ2-7; D unresolved. The germline V gene encodes CDR1 MDHEN and CDR2 SYDVKM. The germline V and J ends were trimmed by 6 bases and 0 bases, with 15 bases remaining between them. The length of the CDR3 is 15 residues.

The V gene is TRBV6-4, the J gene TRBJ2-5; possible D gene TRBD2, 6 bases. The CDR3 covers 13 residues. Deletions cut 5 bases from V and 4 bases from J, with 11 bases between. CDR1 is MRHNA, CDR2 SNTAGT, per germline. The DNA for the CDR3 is TGTGCCAGCAGTCCGTGGGGAGGAGAGACCCAGTACTTC. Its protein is CASSPWGGETQYF.

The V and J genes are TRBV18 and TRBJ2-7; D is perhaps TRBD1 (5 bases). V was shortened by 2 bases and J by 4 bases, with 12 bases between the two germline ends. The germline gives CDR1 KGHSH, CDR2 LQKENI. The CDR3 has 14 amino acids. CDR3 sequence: CASSPEQGRYEQYF. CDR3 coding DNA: TGTGCCAGCTCACCAGAGCAGGGTAGGTACGAGCAGTACTTC.

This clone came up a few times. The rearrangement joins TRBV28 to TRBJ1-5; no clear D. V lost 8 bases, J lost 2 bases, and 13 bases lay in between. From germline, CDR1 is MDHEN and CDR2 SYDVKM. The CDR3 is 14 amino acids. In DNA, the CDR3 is TGTGCCAGCTCCATGACTTTCGGCAATCAGCCCCAGCATTTT. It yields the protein CASSMTFGNQPQHF. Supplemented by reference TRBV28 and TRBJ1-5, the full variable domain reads DVKVTQSSRYLVKRTGEKVFLECVQDMDHENMFWYRQDPGLGLRLIYFSYDVKMKEKGDIPEGYSVSREKKERFSLILESASTNQTSMYLCASSMTFGNQPQHFGDGTRLSIL.

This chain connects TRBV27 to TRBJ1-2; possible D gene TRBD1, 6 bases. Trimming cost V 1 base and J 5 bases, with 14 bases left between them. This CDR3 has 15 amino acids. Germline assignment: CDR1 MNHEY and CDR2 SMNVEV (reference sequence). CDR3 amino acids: CASSLLGGPGYGYTF. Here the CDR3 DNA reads TGTGCCAGCAGTTTATTGGGGGGGCCGGGGTATGGCTACACCTTC.

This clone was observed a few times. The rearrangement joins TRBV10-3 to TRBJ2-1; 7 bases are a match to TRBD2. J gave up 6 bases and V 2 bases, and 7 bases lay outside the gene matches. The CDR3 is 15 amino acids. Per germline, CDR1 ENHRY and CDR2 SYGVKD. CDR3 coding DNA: TGTGCCATCAGTGAGCCCCGGACTAGTATCAATGAGCAGTTCTTC. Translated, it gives CAISEPRTSINEQFF.

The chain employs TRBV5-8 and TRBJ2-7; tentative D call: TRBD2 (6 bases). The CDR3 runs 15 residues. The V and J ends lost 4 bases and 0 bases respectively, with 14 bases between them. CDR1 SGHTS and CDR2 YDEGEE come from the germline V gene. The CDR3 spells CASSPWAGSSYEQYF. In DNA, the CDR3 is TGTGCCAGCAGCCCATGGGCGGGGAGCTCCTACGAGCAGTACTTC. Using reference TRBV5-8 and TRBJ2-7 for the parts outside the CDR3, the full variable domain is EAGVTQSPTHLIKTRGQQATLRCSPISGHTSVYWYQQALGLGLQFLLWYDEGEERNRGNFPPRFSGRQFPNYSSELNVNALELEDSALYLCASSPWAGSSYEQYFGPGTRLTVT.

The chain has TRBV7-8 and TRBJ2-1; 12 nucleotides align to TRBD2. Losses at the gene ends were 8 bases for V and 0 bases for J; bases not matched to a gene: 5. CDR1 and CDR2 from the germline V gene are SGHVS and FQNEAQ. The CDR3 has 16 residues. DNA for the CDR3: TGTGCCAGCGTGCTAGCGGGGGGGCTCTCCTACAATGAGCAGTTCTTC. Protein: CASVLAGGLSYNEQFF.

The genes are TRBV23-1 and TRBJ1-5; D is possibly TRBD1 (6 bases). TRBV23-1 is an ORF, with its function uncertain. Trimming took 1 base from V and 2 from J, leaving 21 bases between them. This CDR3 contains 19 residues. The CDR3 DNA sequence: TGCGCCAGCAGTCAATACCACAGGGTAGGGAGCGGTGGCAATCAGCCCCAGCATTTT. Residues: CASSQYHRVGSGGNQPQHF.

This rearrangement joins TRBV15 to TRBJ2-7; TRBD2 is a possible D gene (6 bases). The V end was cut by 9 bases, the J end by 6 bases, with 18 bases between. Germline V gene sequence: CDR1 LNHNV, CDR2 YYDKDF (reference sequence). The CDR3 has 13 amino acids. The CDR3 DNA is TGTGCCACAGAGGACGGAGGGTTAGGCGAGCAGTACTTC. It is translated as CATEDGGLGEQYF.

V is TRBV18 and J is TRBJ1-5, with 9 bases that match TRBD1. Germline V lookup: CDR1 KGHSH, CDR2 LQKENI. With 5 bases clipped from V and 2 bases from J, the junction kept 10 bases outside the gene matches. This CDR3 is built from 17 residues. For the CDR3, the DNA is TGTGCCAGCTCATCGGACAGGGGAGCTCCGGGCAATCAGCCCCAGCATTTT. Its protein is CASSSDRGAPGNQPQHF.

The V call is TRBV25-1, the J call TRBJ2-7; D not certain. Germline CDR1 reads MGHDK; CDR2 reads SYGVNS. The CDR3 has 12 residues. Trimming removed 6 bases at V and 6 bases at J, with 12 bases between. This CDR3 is CASRVLGSEQYF. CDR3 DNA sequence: TGTGCCAGCAGGGTCCTTGGCTCCGAGCAGTACTTC.

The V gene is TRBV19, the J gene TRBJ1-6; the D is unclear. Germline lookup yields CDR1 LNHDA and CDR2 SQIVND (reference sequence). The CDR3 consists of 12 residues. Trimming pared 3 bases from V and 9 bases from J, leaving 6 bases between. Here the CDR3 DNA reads TGTGCCAGTAGTATTCAGTCTTCACCCCTCCACTTT. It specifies CASSIQSSPLHF.

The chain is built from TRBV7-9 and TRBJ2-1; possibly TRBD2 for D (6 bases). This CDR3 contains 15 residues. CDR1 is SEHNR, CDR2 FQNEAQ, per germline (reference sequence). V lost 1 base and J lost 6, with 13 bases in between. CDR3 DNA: TGTGCCAGCAGCTTAGTTGGTGGGCGGGGCAATGAGCAGTTCTTC. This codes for CASSLVGGRGNEQFF.

CDR3 sequence: CASSVEGGGQYF. In DNA form, the CDR3 reads TGTGCCAGCAGCGTCGAAGGAGGAGGGCAGTATTTT. The chain couples TRBV9 to TRBJ2-3, with D perhaps TRBD2 (5 bases). Germline CDR1 is SGDLS and CDR2 is YYNGEE. This CDR3 is built from 12 residues. V lost 2 bases and J 11 bases, leaving 12 bases between the germline ends.

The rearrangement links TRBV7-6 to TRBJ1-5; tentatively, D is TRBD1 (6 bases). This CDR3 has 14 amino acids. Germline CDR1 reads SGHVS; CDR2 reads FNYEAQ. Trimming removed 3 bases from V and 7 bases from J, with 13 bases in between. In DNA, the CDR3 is TGTGCCAGCAGCTTCGACAAGGGGGTCCAGCCCCAGCATTTT. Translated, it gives CASSFDKGVQPQHF.

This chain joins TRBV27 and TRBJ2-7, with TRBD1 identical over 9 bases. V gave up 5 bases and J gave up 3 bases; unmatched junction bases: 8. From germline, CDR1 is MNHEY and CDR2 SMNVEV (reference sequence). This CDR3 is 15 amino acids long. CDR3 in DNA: TGTGCCAGCAGTGCTCCGGGACAGGGACACTACGAGCAGTACTTC. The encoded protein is CASSAPGQGHYEQYF.